This TCR beta chain was identified in a study of intratumoral heterogeneity in liver cancer. About the research overall: Patients were mostly male, median age approximately 60 years.

The method was immunoSEQ multiplex PCR; TCRdb's version includes in-frame clones alone and lacks a portion of them. The sample includes about 5,900 clones, approximately 72% of them seen just once. Sampled areas showed no macroscopic evidence of necrosis or hemorrhage. Deletions cut 5 bases from V and 0 bases from J, with 11 bases between. Per germline, CDR1 MNHEY and CDR2 SVGAGI. This CDR3 spans 15 amino acids. The J gene is TRBJ1-3, the V gene TRBV6-5; D is undetermined. The sample was tumor-adjacent normal tissue, taken before any cancer treatment. This clonotype originated in a man between 65 and 85 years old with hepatocellular carcinoma. CDR3: CASSNTAHSGNTIYF. The DNA of the CDR3 is TGTGCCAGCAGTAATACAGCTCACTCTGGAAACACCATATATTTT.